This TCR beta chain was identified in a study of glioma-infiltrating T cells after dendritic cell vaccination. Study-level background: Patients received three intradermal dendritic cell vaccine injections at biweekly intervals. Whole-study results and caveats: The cohort had few patients with full blood and tumor sets.

Time point specified: after dendritic cell vaccination, including at tumor progression/relapse. There are 16 residues in the CDR3. Germline V gives CDR1 SGHAT, CDR2 FQNNGV. Trimming took 1 base from V and 6 from J; bases not matched to a gene: 1. As to this clone: Antigen: not known.

TCRB CDR3 was amplified from 2 ug genomic DNA or less. The method was immunoSEQ multiplex PCR; TCRdb's version includes in-frame clones alone and lacks a portion of them. The sample lists 80,000 to 95,000 clones, around 85% occurring once. The sequencing here drew on blood, taken after dendritic cell vaccination. The chain carries TRBV11-2 and TRBJ2-2; 14 bases agree with TRBD2. The TCR originated in a human donor with glioblastoma. CDR3 nucleotide sequence: TGTGCCAGCAGCTTAGCGACTAGCGGGAGGGCCGGGGAGCTGTTTTTT. Protein product: CASSLATSGRAGELFF.